Presented here are 13 T cell receptor beta chains from one specimen sequenced in a study of T cell responses to AZD1222 COVID-19 vaccine. The method was immunoSEQ multiplex PCR; TCRdb's version includes in-frame clones alone and lacks a portion of them. The table records 75,000 to 80,000 clones, almost 90% of them present only once. The material was peripheral blood, obtained 28 days after the second AZD1222 dose. All receptors derive from an adult who received the AZD1222 COVID-19 vaccine.

The chain recombines TRBV2 with TRBJ2-3, with a possible D match to TRBD1 (6 bases). The V and J ends lost 7 bases and 0 bases respectively, with 8 bases between them. CDR1 SNHLY and CDR2 FYNNEI come from the germline V gene. The CDR3 sequence is 13 residues long. The CDR3 nucleotides are TGTGCCAGCAACAGGGAGAGCACAGATACGCAGTATTTT. It specifies CASNRESTDTQYF. Filled out from reference TRBV2 and TRBJ2-3, the complete variable domain reads EPEVTQTPSHQVTQMGQEVILRCVPISNHLYFYWYRQILGQKVEFLVSFYNNEISEKSEIFDDQFSVERPDGSNFTLKIRSTKLEDSAMYFCASNRESTDTQYFGPGTRLTVL.

The sample holds one count of this clone. The V and J genes are TRBV30 and TRBJ2-1, with TRBD1 identical over 7 bases. Germline-derived CDR1 and CDR2 are GTSNPN and SVGIG (reference sequence). This CDR3 has 16 amino acids. V dropped 4 bases and J dropped 0; count of bases not matched to a gene: 9. DNA for the CDR3: TGTGCCTGGACCCACGAAGGGGGCCCCTCCTACAATGAGCAGTTCTTC. This gives the protein CAWTHEGGPSYNEQFF.

This clone was seen a handful of times. This chain joins TRBV4-1 and TRBJ1-4; the match to TRBD1 covers 8 bases. Germline loops: CDR1 MGHRA, CDR2 YSYEKL. The CDR3 runs 18 residues. With 4 bases clipped from V and 0 bases from J, the junction kept 10 bases outside the gene matches. The CDR3: CASSPLRGPIATNEKLFF. CDR3 nucleotide sequence: TGCGCCAGCAGCCCCCTCAGGGGGCCCATTGCAACTAATGAAAAACTGTTTTTT.

V usage is TRBV4-2 and J usage is TRBJ2-3, with D tentatively TRBD2 (6 bases). V dropped 0 bases and J dropped 1 base, with 8 bases sitting between them. The CDR3 is 15 residues long. Germline CDR1 LGHNA, CDR2 YNFKEQ. In DNA form, the CDR3 reads TGTGCCAGCAGCCAAGAAACGGGGGGCACAGATACGCAGTATTTT. It is translated as CASSQETGGTDTQYF.

The gene calls are TRBV3-1 (or the pseudogene TRBV3-2) and TRBJ1-3; D remains ambiguous. V lost 3 bases and J lost 1, with 4 bases in between. The V gene's germline CDR1 is LGHDT and CDR2 YNNKEL (reference sequence). The CDR3 totals 13 residues. CDR3 sequence reads: CASSQVSGNTIYF. CDR3 nucleotide sequence: TGTGCCAGCAGCCAGGTGTCTGGAAACACCATATATTTT.

In its sample, this clone was seen once. The chain joins TRBV24-1 to TRBJ2-1, with 9 bases fitting TRBD1. Per germline, CDR1 KGHDR and CDR2 SFDVKD. The CDR3 consists of 16 residues. The ends lost 2 bases at V and 4 bases at J; junction bases unmatched: 5. The CDR3 region is CATSDSGTGKYNEQFF. CDR3 sequence (DNA): TGTGCCACCAGTGATTCCGGGACAGGGAAATACAATGAGCAGTTCTTC.

The gene calls are TRBV4-1 and TRBJ1-4; no clear D. The V gene's germline CDR1 is MGHRA and CDR2 YSYEKL. The germline V and J ends were trimmed by 0 bases and 4 bases, with 9 bases remaining between them. The CDR3 sequence is 15 residues long. CDR3: CASSQEGKINEKLFF. CDR3 DNA: TGCGCCAGCAGCCAAGAGGGGAAAATTAATGAAAAACTGTTTTTT.

This clone has only a few counts. The chain's CDR3 is CASSQVGGTPDTQYF. CDR3 nucleotide sequence: TGTGCCAGCAGCCAGGTGGGGGGAACCCCAGATACGCAGTATTTT. V gene TRBV7-2 combines with J gene TRBJ2-3, with a possible D match to TRBD2 (6 bases). Trimming took 5 bases from V and 4 from J, leaving 16 bases between them. The CDR3 is 15 amino acids. Germline CDR1 and CDR2: SGHTA and FQGNSA.

This sequence joins TRBV30 and TRBJ2-2; no clear D gene. Trimming left V 7 bases short and J 0 bases short, with 18 bases between. Germline values: CDR1 GTSNPN, CDR2 SVGIG (reference sequence). The length of the CDR3 is 16 residues. CDR3 loop: CASHTTPTSNTGELFF. CDR3 nucleotides: TGTGCCTCCCACACAACACCGACGTCGAACACCGGGGAGCTGTTTTTT.

The rearrangement uses TRBV5-1 and TRBJ1-2; the D gene is possibly TRBD1 (5 bases). This CDR3 region has 14 residues. Germline assignment: CDR1 SGHRS and CDR2 YFSETQ. V was clipped by 5 bases and J by 8 bases, with 19 bases between them. CDR3 in DNA: TGCGCCAGCAGGAGTTATACAAGGGGAGGAGGCTACACCTTC. It yields the protein CASRSYTRGGGYTF.

This clone was counted once. The rearrangement uses TRBV18 and TRBJ1-5; the D is unclear. Germline V gene sequence: CDR1 KGHSH, CDR2 LQKENI. The CDR3 is 15 amino acids. V lost 2 bases and J 2 bases, leaving 10 bases between the germline ends. The CDR3 region has the DNA TGTGCCAGCTCACCAGCGGGCGGGCGCAATCAGCCCCAGCATTTT. Translating it yields CASSPAGGRNQPQHF. The full variable domain, its missing parts supplied by reference TRBV18 and TRBJ1-5, is NAGVMQNPRHLVRRRGQEARLRCSPMKGHSHVYWYRQLPEEGLKFMVYLQKENIIDESGMPKERFSAEFPKEGPSILRIQQVVRGDSAAYFCASSPAGGRNQPQHFGDGTRLSIL.

The chain employs TRBV27 and TRBJ1-5; D remains unclear. CDR1 MNHEY and CDR2 SMNVEV come from the germline V gene (reference sequence). The V and J ends lost 6 bases and 2 bases respectively, with 11 bases between them. There are 14 residues in the CDR3. This CDR3 is CASRPYSGNQPQHF. CDR3 sequence (DNA): TGTGCCAGCAGGCCCTACAGTGGCAATCAGCCCCAGCATTTT.

This clone was detected only once. The chain has TRBV7-8 and TRBJ1-1; D unresolved. This CDR3 is 16 amino acids long. Germline V CDR1 and CDR2: SGHVS, FQNEAQ. The V end was cut by 3 bases, the J end by 0 bases, with 14 bases between. CDR3 sequence (DNA): TGTGCCAGCAGCTTCCGGGTCTTTCACATGAACACTGAAGCTTTCTTT. Its translation: CASSFRVFHMNTEAFF.